This TCR beta chain was found in a study of blood T cells in healthy people across ages. PCR was performed a second time for about 7 to 11 cycles using a sample-barcoded 5' primer and a J-beta primer mix. Every cDNA molecule carried a tag from a template-switch adaptor bearing 12 random nucleotides. From the 5' RACE reads, TCRdb called clonotypes with MiXCR, one entry per CDR3 protein. The top ten clones hold 13% of a sample with some 900,000 distinct CDR3 sequences, around 49% of them seen once. Study-wide results and limits: Versus aged donors, long-lived donors had higher diversity and more naive CD4+ cells. Diversity of TCR beta per million T cells declined in a roughly linear way with age.

Concerning this clonotype itself: The antigen remains unidentified.

Germline V gene data show CDR1 as LGHDT and CDR2 as YNNKEL (reference sequence). The CDR3 extends over 15 amino acids. V was pared by 1 base and J by 7 bases, with 4 bases of the junction left unmatched. This receptor was taken from a man aged 25 to 40 in good health. The chain combines TRBV3-1 with TRBJ2-1; 10 bases are a match to TRBD1. The sequencing sample was made of blood. In DNA form, the CDR3 reads TGTGCCAGCAGCCAAGCGACAGGGGGCGGAAATGAGCAGTTCTTC. Its protein product is CASSQATGGGNEQFF.